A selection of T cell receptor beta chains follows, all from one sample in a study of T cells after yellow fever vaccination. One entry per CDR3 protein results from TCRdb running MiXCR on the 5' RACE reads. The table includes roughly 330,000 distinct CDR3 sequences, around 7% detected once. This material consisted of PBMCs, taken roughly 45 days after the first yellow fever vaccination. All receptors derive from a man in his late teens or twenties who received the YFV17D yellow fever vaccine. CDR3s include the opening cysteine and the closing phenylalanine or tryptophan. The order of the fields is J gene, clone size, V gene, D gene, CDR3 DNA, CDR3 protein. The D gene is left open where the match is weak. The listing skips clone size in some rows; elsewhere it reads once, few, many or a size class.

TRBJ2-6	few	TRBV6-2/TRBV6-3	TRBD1	TGTGCCAGCAGCTTAGAAACAGGGGGATCTGGGGCCAACGTCCTGACTTTC	CASSLETGGSGANVLTF
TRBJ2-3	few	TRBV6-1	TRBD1	TGTGCCAGCACCCCCAATTGGGACAGGACCGGGGACACAGATACGCAGTATTTT	CASTPNWDRTGDTDTQYF
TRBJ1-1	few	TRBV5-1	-	TGCGCCAGCAGCTTACAAATTTCGAACACTGAAGCTTTCTTT	CASSLQISNTEAFF
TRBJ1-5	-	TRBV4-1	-	TGCGCCAGCAGCCAAGAGTACAGGGTAGATCAGCCCCAGCATTTT	CASSQEYRVDQPQHF
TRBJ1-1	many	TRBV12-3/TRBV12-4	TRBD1	TGTGCCAGCAGGCGACAGGGGGCGCCCACTGAAGCTTTCTTT	CASRRQGAPTEAFF
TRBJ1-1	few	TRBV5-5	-	TGTGCCAGCAGCAGCCGTTTTGTTCCCACTGAAGCTTTCTTT	CASSSRFVPTEAFF
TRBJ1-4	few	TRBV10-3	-	TGTGCCATCAGTGAGTCCACAGCTAATGAAAAACTGTTTTTT	CAISESTANEKLFF
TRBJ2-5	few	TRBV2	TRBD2	TGTGCCAGCAGCCCGGGACTAGCGGGGTGGTACCAAGAGACCCAGTACTTC	CASSPGLAGWYQETQYF
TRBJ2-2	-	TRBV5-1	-	TGCGCCAGCAGCTTCTACCCCCCGACGGGCTCCCTGAACACCGGGGAGCTGTTTTTT	CASSFYPPTGSLNTGELFF
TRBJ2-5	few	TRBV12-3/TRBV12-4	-	TGTGCCAGCAGCCCAAAATTGGAGAGGGAGACCCAGTACTTC	CASSPKLERETQYF
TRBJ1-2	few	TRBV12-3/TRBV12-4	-	TGTGCCAGCAGCCTTGATTCGGGGAATGATGGCTACACCTTC	CASSLDSGNDGYTF
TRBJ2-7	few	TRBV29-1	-	TGCAGCGCGGGAGCAGGACTTGGGGACGAGCAGTACTTC	CSAGAGLGDEQYF
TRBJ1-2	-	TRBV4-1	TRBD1	TGCGCCAGCAGCCAAGGATTAGACAGGGGCTATGGCTACACCTTC	CASSQGLDRGYGYTF
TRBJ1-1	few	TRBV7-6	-	TGTGCCAGCAGCCCCAGTTTTTTGGGCGACACTGAAGCTTTCTTT	CASSPSFLGDTEAFF
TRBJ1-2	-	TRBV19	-	TGTGCCAGTAGTACAGCCCGCGACTATGGCTACACCTTC	CASSTARDYGYTF
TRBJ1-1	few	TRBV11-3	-	TGTGCCAGCAGCCCCGGGGGGGGCTCCACTGAAGCTTTCTTT	CASSPGGGSTEAFF
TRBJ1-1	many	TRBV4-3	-	TGCGCCAGCAGCCAAGCCGGGAACACTGAAGCTTTCTTT	CASSQAGNTEAFF
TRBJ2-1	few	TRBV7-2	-	TGTGCCAGCAGCCCCAACAGGGACCGTTTACATGAGCAGTTCTTC	CASSPNRDRLHEQFF
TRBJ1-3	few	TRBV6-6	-	TGTGCCAGCATACAGGGTCCTCGAAACACCATATATTTT	CASIQGPRNTIYF
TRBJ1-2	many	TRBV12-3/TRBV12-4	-	TGTGCCACTGGGGGGGCGGAAATCTATGGCTACACCTTC	CATGGAEIYGYTF
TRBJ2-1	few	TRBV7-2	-	TGTGCCAGCAAGGAGGGGGGGGGTTACAATGAGCAGTTCTTC	CASKEGGGYNEQFF
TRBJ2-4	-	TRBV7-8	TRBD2	TGTGCCAGCAGCGCCACTAGCGGGGGGGCCAGGAACAACATTCAGTACTTC	CASSATSGGARNNIQYF
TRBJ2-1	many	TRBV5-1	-	TGCGCCAGCAGCTTGGTTGGTCCCAATGAGCAGTTCTTC	CASSLVGPNEQFF
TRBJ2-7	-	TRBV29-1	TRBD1	TGCAGCGTTCTCAAACTCAGGGGGCGTTTCTACGAGCAGTACTTC	CSVLKLRGRFYEQYF
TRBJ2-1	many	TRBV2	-	TGTGCCAGCAGGAACGAGGGGAGTGAGCAGTTCTTC	CASRNEGSEQFF